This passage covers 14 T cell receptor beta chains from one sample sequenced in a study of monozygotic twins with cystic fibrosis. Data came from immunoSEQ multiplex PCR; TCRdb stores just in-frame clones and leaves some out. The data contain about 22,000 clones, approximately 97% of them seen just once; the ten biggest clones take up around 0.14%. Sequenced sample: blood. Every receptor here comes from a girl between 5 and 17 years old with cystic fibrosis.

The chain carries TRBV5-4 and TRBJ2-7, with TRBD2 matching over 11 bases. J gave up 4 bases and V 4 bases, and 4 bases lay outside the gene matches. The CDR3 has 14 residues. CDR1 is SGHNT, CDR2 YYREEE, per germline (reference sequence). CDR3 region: CASSPASGRYEQYF. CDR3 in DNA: TGTGCCAGCAGCCCAGCTAGCGGGAGGTACGAGCAGTACTTC.

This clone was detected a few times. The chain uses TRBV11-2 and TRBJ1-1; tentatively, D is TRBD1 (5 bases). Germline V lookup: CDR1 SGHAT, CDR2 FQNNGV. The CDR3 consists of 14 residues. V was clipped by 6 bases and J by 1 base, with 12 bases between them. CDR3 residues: CASRRWGKNTEAFF. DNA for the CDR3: TGTGCCAGCAGGCGCTGGGGGAAGAACACTGAAGCTTTCTTT.

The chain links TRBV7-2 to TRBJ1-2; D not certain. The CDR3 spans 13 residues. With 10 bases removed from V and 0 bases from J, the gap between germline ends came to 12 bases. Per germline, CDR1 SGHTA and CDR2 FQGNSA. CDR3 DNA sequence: TGTGCCATCGGTTGGGGTACTAACTATGGCTACACCTTC. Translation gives CAIGWGTNYGYTF.

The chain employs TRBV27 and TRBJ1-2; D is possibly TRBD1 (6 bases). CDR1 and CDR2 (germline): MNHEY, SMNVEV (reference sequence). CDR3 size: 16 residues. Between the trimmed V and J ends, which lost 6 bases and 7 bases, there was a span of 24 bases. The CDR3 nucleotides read TGTGCCAGCAGATCCACCAGGGGCCACCCCGGGTCTGGCTACACCTTC. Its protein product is CASRSTRGHPGSGYTF.

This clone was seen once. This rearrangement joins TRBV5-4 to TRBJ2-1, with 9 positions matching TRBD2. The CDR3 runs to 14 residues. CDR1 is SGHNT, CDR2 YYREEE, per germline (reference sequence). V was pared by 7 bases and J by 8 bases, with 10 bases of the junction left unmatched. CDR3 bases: TGTGCCAGCGCGGCTAGCGGGATATCGTATGAGCAGTTCTTC. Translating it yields CASAASGISYEQFF. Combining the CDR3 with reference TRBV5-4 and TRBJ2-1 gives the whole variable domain ETGVTQSPTHLIKTRGQQVTLRCSSQSGHNTVSWYQQALGQGPQFIFQYYREEENGRGNFPPRFSGLQFPNYSSELNVNALELDDSALYLCASAASGISYEQFFGPGTRLTVL.

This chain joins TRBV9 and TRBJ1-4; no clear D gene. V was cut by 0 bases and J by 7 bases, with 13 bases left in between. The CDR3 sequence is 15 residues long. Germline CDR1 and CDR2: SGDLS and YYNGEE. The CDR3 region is CASSVEGRRAEKLFF. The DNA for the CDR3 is TGTGCCAGCAGCGTAGAGGGCAGGAGGGCTGAAAAACTGTTTTTT.

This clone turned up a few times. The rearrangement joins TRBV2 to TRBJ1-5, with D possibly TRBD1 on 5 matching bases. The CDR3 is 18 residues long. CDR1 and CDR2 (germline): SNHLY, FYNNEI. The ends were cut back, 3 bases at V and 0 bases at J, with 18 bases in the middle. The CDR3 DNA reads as TGTGCCAGCAGTGATGACCAAAGGGGTCGATATAGCAATCAGCCCCAGCATTTT. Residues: CASSDDQRGRYSNQPQHF.

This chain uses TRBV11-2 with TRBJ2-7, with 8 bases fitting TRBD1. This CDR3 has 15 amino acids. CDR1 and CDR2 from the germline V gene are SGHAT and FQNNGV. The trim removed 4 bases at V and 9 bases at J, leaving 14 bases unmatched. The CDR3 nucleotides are TGTGCCAGCAGCTCCCTGACAGGGGCAATTACAGTGCAGTACTTC. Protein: CASSSLTGAITVQYF. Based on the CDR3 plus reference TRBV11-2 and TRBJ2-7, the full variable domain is EAGVAQSPRYKIIEKRQSVAFWCNPISGHATLYWYQQILGQGPKLLIQFQNNGVVDDSQLPKDRFSAERLKGVDSTLKIQPAKLEDSAVYLCASSSLTGAITVQYFGPGTRLTVT.

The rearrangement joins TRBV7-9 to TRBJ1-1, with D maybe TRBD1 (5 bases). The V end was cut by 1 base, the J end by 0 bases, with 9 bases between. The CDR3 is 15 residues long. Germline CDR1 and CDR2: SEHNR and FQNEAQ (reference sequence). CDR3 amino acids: CASSLDPGMNTEAFF. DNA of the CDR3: TGTGCCAGCAGCTTAGATCCAGGGATGAACACTGAAGCTTTCTTT.

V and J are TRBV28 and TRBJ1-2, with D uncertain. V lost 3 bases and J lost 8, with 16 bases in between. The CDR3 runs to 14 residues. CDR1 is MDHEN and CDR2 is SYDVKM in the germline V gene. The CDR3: CASSFVSGVGGYTF. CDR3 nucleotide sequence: TGTGCCAGCAGTTTCGTGTCCGGAGTTGGGGGCTACACCTTC.

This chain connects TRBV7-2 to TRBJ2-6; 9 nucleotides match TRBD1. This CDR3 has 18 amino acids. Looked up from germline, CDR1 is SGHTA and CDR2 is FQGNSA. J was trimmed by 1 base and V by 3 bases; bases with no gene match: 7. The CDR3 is CASSLRDRALSGANVLTF. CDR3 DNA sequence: TGTGCCAGCAGCTTGCGGGACAGGGCCTTGTCTGGGGCCAACGTCCTGACTTTC.

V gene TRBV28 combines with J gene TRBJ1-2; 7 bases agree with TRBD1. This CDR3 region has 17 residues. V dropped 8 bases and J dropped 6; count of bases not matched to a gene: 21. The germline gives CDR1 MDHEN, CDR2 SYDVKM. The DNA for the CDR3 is TGTGCCAGCGGATTAACCACCCACTCAACAGGGGCTGATGGCTACACCTTC. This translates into CASGLTTHSTGADGYTF.

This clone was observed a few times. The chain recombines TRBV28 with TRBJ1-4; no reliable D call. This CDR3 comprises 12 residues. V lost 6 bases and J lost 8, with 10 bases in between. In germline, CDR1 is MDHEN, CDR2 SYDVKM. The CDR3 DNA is TGTGCCAGCAGCGAATCTACCGAAAAACTGTTTTTT. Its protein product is CASSESTEKLFF.

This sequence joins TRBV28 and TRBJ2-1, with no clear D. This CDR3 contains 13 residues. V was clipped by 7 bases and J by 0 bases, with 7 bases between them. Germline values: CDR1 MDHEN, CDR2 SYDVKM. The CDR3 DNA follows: TGTGCCAGCACGAAGAGCTCCTACAATGAGCAGTTCTTC. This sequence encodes CASTKSSYNEQFF.